This T cell receptor beta chain was observed in a study of Tregs in tolerant kidney transplant recipients. Produced via immunoSEQ multiplex PCR; TCRdb's table is partial and in-frame only. The repertoire includes fewer than 150,000 clones, roughly nine tenths of them detected once, and around 0.6% sits in the top ten. Unstimulated regulatory T cells (CD4+CD25+CD127-), CD4+CD25- non-regulatory cells, CD4 and CD8 cells were FACS-sorted from thawed PBMCs. The CDR3 sequence is 10 residues long. The germline CDR1 and CDR2 sequences are SGDLS and YYNGEE. Comment on this clone: What it binds is unknown. The germline gene is not matched at one end of the junction; a read error may be the cause.

Overall study findings and caveats: Expanding Tregs on activated donor B cells appeared to best identify donor-specific TCRbeta clones. Biological reproducibility was not directly addressed in this study.

V and J are TRBV9 and TRBJ2-7, with 8 bases fitting TRBD1. Sequenced: CD4+ T cells from blood. This sequence originates from a human donor in good health. CDR3 bases: TGTGCCAGCAAGGACAGGGAGTTGGACTTC. Protein: CASKDRELDF.